One TCR beta chain is described in this entry. This sample is part of a study of cytomegalovirus exposure and HLA in healthy donors. Per germline, CDR1 SEHNR and CDR2 FQNEAQ (reference sequence). CDR3 length equals 12 residues. V shed 2 bases and J shed 7 bases, with 6 bases lying between them. 60 Vbeta and 13 Jbeta primers were used in PCR. Here immunoSEQ multiplex PCR was the method, and the copy in TCRdb shows in-frame clones only, minus some. The sample yields approximately 110,000 clones, 70% to 75% seen once. This receptor was obtained from a middle-aged woman in good health and CMV-seronegative. The V and J genes are TRBV7-9 and TRBJ1-5, with D hard to call. Sequences were obtained from PBMCs. The CDR3 bases are TGTGCCAGCAGCTTAATGGCCCAGCCCCAGCATTTT. This sequence encodes CASSLMAQPQHF.